The clone carrying this TCR beta chain came up once. The sample comes from a study of control samples from healthy donors and cancer patients. Sequenced by immunoSEQ multiplex PCR; TCRdb stores in-frame clones only, minus some. The repertoire has about 130,000 clones, 75% to 95% of them found once; the top ten carry about 2.6%. V was clipped by 0 bases and J by 8 bases, with 17 bases between them. Germline V gives CDR1 LNHDA, CDR2 SQIVND (reference sequence). The CDR3 spans 16 residues. Material for sequencing was blood. The V call is TRBV19, the J call TRBJ2-1; D is tentatively TRBD1 or TRBD2 (5 bases each). This TCR came from a man aged 18 to 29 in good health. CDR3 sequence reads: CASSIDRDPYPDEQFF. CDR3 nucleotide sequence: TGTGCCAGTAGTATAGACCGGGACCCATACCCGGATGAGCAGTTCTTC.